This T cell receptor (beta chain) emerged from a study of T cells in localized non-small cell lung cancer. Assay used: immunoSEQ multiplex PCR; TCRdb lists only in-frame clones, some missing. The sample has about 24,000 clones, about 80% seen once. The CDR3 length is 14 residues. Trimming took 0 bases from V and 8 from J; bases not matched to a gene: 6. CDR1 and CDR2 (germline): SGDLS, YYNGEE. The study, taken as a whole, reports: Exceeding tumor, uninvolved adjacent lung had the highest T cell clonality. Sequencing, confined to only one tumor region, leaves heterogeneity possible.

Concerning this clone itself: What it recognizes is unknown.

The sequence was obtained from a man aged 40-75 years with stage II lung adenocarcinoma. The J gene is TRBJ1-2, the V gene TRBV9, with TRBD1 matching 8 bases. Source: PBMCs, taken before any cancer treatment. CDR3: CASSVGTGSRGYTF. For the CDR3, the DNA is TGTGCCAGCAGCGTAGGGACAGGGTCACGCGGCTACACCTTC.